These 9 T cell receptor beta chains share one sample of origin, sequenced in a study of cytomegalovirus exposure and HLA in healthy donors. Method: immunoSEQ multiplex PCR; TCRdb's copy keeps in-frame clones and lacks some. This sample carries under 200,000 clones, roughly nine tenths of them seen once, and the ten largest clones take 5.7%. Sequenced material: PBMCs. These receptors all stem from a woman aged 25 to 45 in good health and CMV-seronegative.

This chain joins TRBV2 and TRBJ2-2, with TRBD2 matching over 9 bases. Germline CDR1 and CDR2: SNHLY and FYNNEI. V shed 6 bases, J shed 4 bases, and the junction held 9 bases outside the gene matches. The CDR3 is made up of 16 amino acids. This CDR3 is CASRDLSGRGTGELFF. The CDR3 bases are TGTGCCAGCAGAGATCTTAGCGGGAGAGGCACCGGGGAGCTGTTTTTT.

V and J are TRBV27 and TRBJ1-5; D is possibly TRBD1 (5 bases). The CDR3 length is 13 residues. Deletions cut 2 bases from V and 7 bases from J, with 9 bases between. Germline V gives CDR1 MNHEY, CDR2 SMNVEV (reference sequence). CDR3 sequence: CASSLIWGQPQHF. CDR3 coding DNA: TGTGCCAGCAGTTTAATCTGGGGGCAGCCCCAGCATTTT.

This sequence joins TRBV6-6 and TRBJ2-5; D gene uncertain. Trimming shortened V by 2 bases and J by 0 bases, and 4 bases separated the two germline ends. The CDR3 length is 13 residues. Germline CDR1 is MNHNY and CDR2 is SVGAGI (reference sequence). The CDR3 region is CASSYKYQETQYF. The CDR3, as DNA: TGTGCCAGCAGTTACAAGTACCAAGAGACCCAGTACTTC.

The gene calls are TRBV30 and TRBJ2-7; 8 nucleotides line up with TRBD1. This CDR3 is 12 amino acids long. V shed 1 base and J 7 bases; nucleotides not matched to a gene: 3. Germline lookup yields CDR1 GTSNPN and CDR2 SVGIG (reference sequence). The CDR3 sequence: CAWSGTGQEQYF. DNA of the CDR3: TGTGCCTGGAGTGGGACAGGGCAAGAGCAGTACTTC.

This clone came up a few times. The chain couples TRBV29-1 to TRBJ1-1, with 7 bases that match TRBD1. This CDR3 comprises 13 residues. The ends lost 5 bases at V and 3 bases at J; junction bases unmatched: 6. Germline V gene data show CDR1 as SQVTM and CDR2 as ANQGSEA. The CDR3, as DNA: TGCAGCGTTTTGACAGGGCTTTACACTGAAGCTTTCTTT. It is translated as CSVLTGLYTEAFF.

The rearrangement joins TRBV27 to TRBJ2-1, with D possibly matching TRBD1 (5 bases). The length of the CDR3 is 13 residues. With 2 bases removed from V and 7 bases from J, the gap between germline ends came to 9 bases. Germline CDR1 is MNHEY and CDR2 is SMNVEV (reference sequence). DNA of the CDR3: TGTGCCAGCAGTTTAGGCAGGGTGAATGAGCAGTTCTTC. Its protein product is CASSLGRVNEQFF.

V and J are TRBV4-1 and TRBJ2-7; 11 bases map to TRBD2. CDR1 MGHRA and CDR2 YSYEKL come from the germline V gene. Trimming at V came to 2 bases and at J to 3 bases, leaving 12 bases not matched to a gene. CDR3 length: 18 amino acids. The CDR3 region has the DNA TGCGCCAGCAGCCAATACACTAGCGGGAGTCTTAGCGGCTACGAGCAGTACTTC. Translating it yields CASSQYTSGSLSGYEQYF.

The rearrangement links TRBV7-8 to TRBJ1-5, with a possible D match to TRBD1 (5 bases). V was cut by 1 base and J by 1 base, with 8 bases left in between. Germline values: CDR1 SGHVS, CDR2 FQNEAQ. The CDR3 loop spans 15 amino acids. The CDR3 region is CASSLGWDSNQPQHF. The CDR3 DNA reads TGTGCCAGCAGCTTAGGATGGGACAGCAATCAGCCCCAGCATTTT. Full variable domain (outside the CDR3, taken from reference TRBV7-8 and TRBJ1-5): GAGVSQSPRYKVAKRGQDVALRCDPISGHVSLFWYQQALGQGPEFLTYFQNEAQLDKSGLPSDRFFAERPEGSVSTLKIQRTQQEDSAVYLCASSLGWDSNQPQHFGDGTRLSIL.

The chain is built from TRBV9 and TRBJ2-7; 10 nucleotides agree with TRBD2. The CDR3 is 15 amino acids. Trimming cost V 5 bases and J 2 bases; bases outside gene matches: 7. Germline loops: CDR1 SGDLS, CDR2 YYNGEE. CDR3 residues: CASSIGTSATYEQYF. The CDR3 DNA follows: TGTGCCAGCAGTATCGGGACTAGCGCAACCTACGAGCAGTACTTC.